This T cell receptor beta chain was recovered during a study of T cells in localized non-small cell lung cancer. Broader study findings: Sequencing covered just one tumor region, so heterogeneity cannot be ruled out. Out of the top 100 tumor clones, a median about 58 were seen in adjacent lung. Compared with tumor, uninvolved adjacent lung displayed greater T cell clonality, ranking highest overall. There was an association of higher blood T cell density with longer overall survival.

This table comes from immunoSEQ multiplex PCR, and its TCRdb copy is limited to in-frame clones, with some not included. The data contain some 140,000 clones, 89% of them singletons. V was pared by 2 bases and J by 5 bases, with 4 bases of the junction left unmatched. Germline lookup yields CDR1 MNHEY and CDR2 SMNVEV (reference sequence). This CDR3 comprises 14 residues. Worth noting for this clone: Antigen unknown.

The sequence was obtained from a female donor of 60 years or more with stage I lung adenocarcinoma. The V gene is TRBV27, the J gene TRBJ2-5; 8 bases agree with TRBD1. The starting material was peripheral blood, obtained before any cancer treatment. The CDR3 bases are TGTGCCAGCAGTTTAGGCTACAGGGGGGAGACCCAGTACTTC. It specifies CASSLGYRGETQYF.